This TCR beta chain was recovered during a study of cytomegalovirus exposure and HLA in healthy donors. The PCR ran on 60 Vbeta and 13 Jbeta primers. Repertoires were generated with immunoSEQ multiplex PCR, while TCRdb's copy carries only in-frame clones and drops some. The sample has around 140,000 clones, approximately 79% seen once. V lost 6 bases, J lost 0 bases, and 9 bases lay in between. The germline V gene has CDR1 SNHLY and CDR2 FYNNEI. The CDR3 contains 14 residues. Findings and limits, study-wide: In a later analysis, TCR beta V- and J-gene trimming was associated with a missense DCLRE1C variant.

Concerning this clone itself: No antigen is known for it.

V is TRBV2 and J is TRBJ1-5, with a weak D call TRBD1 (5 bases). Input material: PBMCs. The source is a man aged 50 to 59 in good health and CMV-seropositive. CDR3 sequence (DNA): TGTGCCAGCAGCCCCAGGGATAGCAATCAGCCCCAGCATTTT. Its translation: CASSPRDSNQPQHF.